The rows below give T cell receptor beta chains drawn from one sample of a study of blood T cell repertoires in COVID-19. The method was immunoSEQ multiplex PCR; TCRdb's version includes in-frame clones alone and lacks a portion of them. Here the sample spans some 200,000 clones, roughly 80% being singletons. Input material: peripheral blood. The receptors stem from a woman aged 35 to 49 with acute or convalescent COVID-19. The CDR3 runs from the conserved cysteine through the conserved F or W. The D gene is left open where the match is weak. Rows give clone size only sometimes, using once, few, many, or a class for an expanded clone.

v_gene,abundance,j_gene,d_gene,CDR3aa,CDR3nt
TRBV4-2,-,TRBJ1-5,-,CASSQDEGGSQPQHF,TGTGCCAGCAGCCAAGATGAAGGAGGGAGTCAGCCCCAGCATTTT
TRBV28,-,TRBJ2-7,-,CASSSDRSRFF,TGTGCCAGCAGTTCGGACAGAAGCCGCTTCTTC
TRBV5-1,-,TRBJ2-1,TRBD1,CASSSTDRAYNEQFF,TGCGCCAGCAGCTCAACGGACAGGGCCTACAATGAGCAGTTCTTC
TRBV5-1,-,TRBJ1-5,-,CASSLQPTDSNQPQHF,TGCGCCAGCAGCCTGCAACCCACAGATAGCAATCAGCCCCAGCATTTT
TRBV3-1/TRBV3-2,-,TRBJ2-3,-,CASSPRRASATDTQYF,TGTGCCAGCAGCCCTCGGAGAGCTAGCGCCACAGATACGCAGTATTTT
TRBV3-1/TRBV3-2,-,TRBJ1-2,TRBD1,CASSPGTGNYGYTF,TGTGCCAGCAGCCCGGGGACAGGCAACTATGGCTACACCTTC
TRBV4-2,-,TRBJ2-1,TRBD2,CASSRTSSNEQFF,TGTGCCAGCAGCCGGACTAGCAGCAATGAGCAGTTCTTC
TRBV27,-,TRBJ1-1,-,CASSFKGVVTEAFF,TGTGCCAGCAGTTTTAAGGGGGTCGTCACTGAAGCTTTCTTT
TRBV9,-,TRBJ2-1,-,CASSVGGGGVKEQFF,TGTGCCAGCAGCGTAGGGGGAGGGGGAGTGAAGGAGCAGTTCTTC
TRBV28,once,TRBJ2-5,-,CASSSPRETQYF,TGTGCCAGCAGTTCCCCCCGAGAGACCCAGTACTTC
TRBV19,-,TRBJ1-4,-,CASNSALQLEKLFF,TGTGCCAGTAACAGTGCGCTTCAGTTAGAAAAACTGTTTTTT
TRBV3-1/TRBV3-2,-,TRBJ2-2,-,CASSQVPRPSVGELFF,TGTGCCAGCAGCCAAGTCCCTCGTCCTTCGGTCGGGGAGCTGTTTTTT
TRBV5-1,-,TRBJ2-6,TRBD1,CASSLRQGPGANVLTF,TGCGCCAGCAGCTTAAGACAGGGACCTGGGGCCAACGTCCTGACTTTC
TRBV7-6,-,TRBJ1-3,-,CASSLGENSGNTIYF,TGTGCCAGCAGCTTAGGGGAGAACTCTGGAAACACCATATATTTT